This TCR beta chain was documented in a study of blood T cell repertoires in COVID-19. Study as a whole: Whether acute or convalescent, the COVID-19 samples came from the United States, Italy and Spain. PBMCs, B-cell-depleted T cells, or T cells were the source of the cDNA or gDNA that made up the material.

V was trimmed by 4 bases and J by 1 base, leaving 11 bases between them. The CDR3 length is 14 residues. Germline lookup yields CDR1 SGHNT and CDR2 YYREEE (reference sequence). Authors' analysis steps: Estimated nucleated cell counts came from reference gene primer amplification. TCRdb's table, derived via immunoSEQ multiplex PCR, lists solely in-frame clones and lacks some. That table gives V, J and clone size, and the DNA gave D and trimming. This table has fewer than 300,000 clones, approximately 88% appearing once. The J gene is TRBJ2-5, the V gene TRBV5-4; a weak D match, TRBD1 (5 bases). The sequence derives from a man between 18 and 29 years old with active or convalescent COVID-19. The source material was peripheral blood. CDR3 sequence (DNA): TGTGCCAGCAGCCATGACAGATCCCAAGAGACCCAGTACTTC. Protein product: CASSHDRSQETQYF.